This T cell receptor (beta chain) stems from a study of persistence of HIV-infected CD4 T cells. Study overall: Donors had been on suppressive ART for a median of 8 years. Up to roughly 180 mL blood was drawn at multiple time points; two donors had single-time leukapheresis. Study findings and constraints: Degenerate expanded CDR3beta sequences were enriched among CMV- and Gag-responding cells. The rare CMV-responding cells with HIV-1 proviruses were not separately TCR-sequenced.

Overlapping HIV-1 Gag 15-mer peptides at approximately 0.96 ug per peptide per mL were used. CD4+ T cells upregulating both CD40 ligand and CD69 were sorted as responding cells. This clone was detected only a few times. Its target is unknown. This was the immunoSEQ version 4 assay in survey mode. Repertoires were generated with immunoSEQ multiplex PCR, while TCRdb's copy carries only in-frame clones and drops some. The sample holds tens of thousands of clones, under 80% seen once. Trimming at V came to 5 bases and at J to 8 bases, leaving 5 bases not matched to a gene. In germline, CDR1 is MDHEN, CDR2 SYDVKM. The CDR3 totals 13 residues.

This chain uses TRBV28 with TRBJ1-2; 10 nucleotides line up with TRBD1. Sequences were derived from CD4+ T cells sorted from PBMCs after roughly 19-hour stimulation, sampled from a patient who received antiretroviral therapy. The sequence was collected from an adult man with HIV who was CMV-seropositive. In DNA, the CDR3 is TGTGCCAGCAGTCTCGACAGGGGGCTCGGCTACACCTTC. This codes for CASSLDRGLGYTF.